This T cell receptor beta chain was captured in a study of blood T cells in healthy people across ages. The CDR3 extends over 15 amino acids. Trimming pared 0 bases from V and 6 bases from J, leaving 13 bases between. Germline-derived CDR1 and CDR2 are LGHDT and YNNKEL (reference sequence). A second PCR, run for about 7 to 12 cycles, used a sample-barcoded 5' primer plus a J-beta primer mix. TCRdb recomputed calls from the 5' RACE reads with MiXCR, one row per CDR3 protein. The table has about 1.7 million distinct CDR3 sequences, 28% seen once. The origin of this receptor is a woman aged 25 to 45 in good health. The V gene is TRBV3-1, the J gene TRBJ2-3; the D gene is possibly TRBD2 (7 bases). The sample taken for sequencing was blood. This CDR3 is CASSQDRGAEDTQYF. CDR3 bases: TGTGCCAGCAGCCAAGACCGGGGGGCCGAGGATACGCAGTATTTT.